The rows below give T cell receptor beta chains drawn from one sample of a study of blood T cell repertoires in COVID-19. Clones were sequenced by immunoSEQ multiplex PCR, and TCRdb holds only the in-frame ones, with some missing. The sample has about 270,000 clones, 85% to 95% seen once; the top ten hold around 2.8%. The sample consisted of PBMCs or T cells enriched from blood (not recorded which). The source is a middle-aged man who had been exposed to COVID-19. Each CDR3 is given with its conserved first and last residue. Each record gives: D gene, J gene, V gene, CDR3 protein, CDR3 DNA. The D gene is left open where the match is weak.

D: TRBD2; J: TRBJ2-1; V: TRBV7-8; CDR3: CASSLGLAINNEQFF; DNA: TGTGCCAGCAGCTTGGGACTAGCGATAAACAATGAGCAGTTCTTC
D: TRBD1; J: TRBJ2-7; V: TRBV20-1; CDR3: CSASDDRGGSYEQYF; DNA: TGCAGTGCTAGTGACGACAGGGGAGGCTCCTACGAGCAGTACTTC
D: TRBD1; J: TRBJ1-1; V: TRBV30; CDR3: CAWSVRGLGTEAFF; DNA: TGTGCCTGGAGTGTAAGGGGGCTGGGCACTGAAGCTTTCTTT
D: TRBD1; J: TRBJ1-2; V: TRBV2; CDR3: CASIEDRGNYGYTF; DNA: TGTGCCAGCATCGAGGACAGGGGAAACTATGGCTACACCTTC
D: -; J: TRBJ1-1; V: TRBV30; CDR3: CAWSVHRTEAFF; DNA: TGTGCCTGGAGTGTCCATCGGACTGAAGCTTTCTTT
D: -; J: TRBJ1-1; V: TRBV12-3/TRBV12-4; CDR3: CATNRVSTEAFF; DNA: TGTGCCACCAACAGGGTCTCCACTGAAGCTTTCTTT
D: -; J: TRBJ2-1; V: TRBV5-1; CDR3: CASSLEGAGHNEQFF; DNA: TGCGCCAGCAGCTTGGAGGGTGCGGGACACAATGAGCAGTTCTTC
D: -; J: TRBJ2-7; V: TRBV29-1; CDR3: CSVEKNRNYEQYF; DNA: TGCAGCGTTGAAAAGAACAGAAACTACGAGCAGTACTTC
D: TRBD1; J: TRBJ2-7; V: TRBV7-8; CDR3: CASSLRQGKGEQYF; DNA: TGTGCCAGCAGCTTGAGACAGGGGAAGGGCGAGCAGTACTTC
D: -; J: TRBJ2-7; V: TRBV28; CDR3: CASGGSSGFYEQYF; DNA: TGTGCCAGCGGGGGCTCCTCGGGGTTTTACGAGCAGTACTTC
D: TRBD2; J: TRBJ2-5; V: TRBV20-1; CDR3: CSASSGRVRQETQYF; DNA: TGCAGTGCTAGTAGCGGGAGGGTGAGGCAGGAGACCCAGTACTTC
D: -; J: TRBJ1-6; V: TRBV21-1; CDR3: CASSKALQGSNSPLHF; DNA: TGTGCCAGCAGCAAAGCCCTACAGGGGTCGAATTCACCCCTCCACTTT
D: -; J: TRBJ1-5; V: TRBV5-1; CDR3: CASSFVRGGNQPQHF; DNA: TGCGCCAGCAGCTTCGTTAGGGGTGGCAATCAGCCCCAGCATTTT
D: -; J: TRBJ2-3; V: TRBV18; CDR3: CASSPRQGGGTTDTQYF; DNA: TGTGCCAGCTCACCCCGACAGGGTGGGGGGACCACAGATACGCAGTATTTT
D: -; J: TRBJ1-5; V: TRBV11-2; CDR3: CASSQGGNQPQHF; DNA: TGTGCCAGCAGCCAGGGAGGAAATCAGCCCCAGCATTTT
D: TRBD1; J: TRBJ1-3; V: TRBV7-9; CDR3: CASSFGRGQGNTIYF; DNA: TGTGCCAGCAGCTTCGGCAGGGGGCAGGGAAACACCATATATTTT
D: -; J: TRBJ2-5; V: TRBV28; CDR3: CASSLYLVEYF; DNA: TGTGCCAGCAGTTTATACCTAGTTGAGTACTTC
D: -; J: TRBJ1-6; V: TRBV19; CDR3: CASSILREHNSPLHF; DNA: TGTGCCAGTAGTATTTTAAGGGAGCATAATTCACCCCTCCACTTT
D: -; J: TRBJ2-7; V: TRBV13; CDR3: CASSPGQAGTYEQYF; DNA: TGTGCCAGCAGCCCAGGACAGGCGGGGACTTACGAGCAGTACTTC
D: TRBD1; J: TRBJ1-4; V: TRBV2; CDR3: CASSDPGTVNEKLFF; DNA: TGTGCCAGCAGTGACCCCGGGACAGTCAATGAAAAACTGTTTTTT
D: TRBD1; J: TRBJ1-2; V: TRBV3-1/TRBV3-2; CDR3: CASSSWDRVFGYTF; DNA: TGTGCCAGCAGCTCCTGGGACAGGGTTTTTGGCTACACCTTC
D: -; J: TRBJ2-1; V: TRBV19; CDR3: CASSIDVRDSYNEQFF; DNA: TGTGCCAGTAGTATAGATGTCAGGGACTCCTACAATGAGCAGTTCTTC
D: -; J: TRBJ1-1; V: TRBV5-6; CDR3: CASSLQDSPEAFF; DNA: TGTGCCAGCAGCTTGCAGGATTCCCCTGAAGCTTTCTTT